The sequence of this T cell receptor beta chain was determined in a study of T cell repertoires in cytomegalovirus infection. The V end was cut by 8 bases, the J end by 0 bases, with 10 bases between. The length of the CDR3 is 13 residues. One entry per CDR3 protein, called by TCRdb with MiXCR from the reads. This sample has about 700,000 distinct CDR3 sequences, with around 31% found just once. As for this clonotype: Its target is not known.

This sequence joins TRBV12-3 or TRBV12-4 and TRBJ1-2; D is possibly TRBD1 (5 bases). The clonotype originates from a human donor in good health (CMV status not recorded). Some clones in this sample may be carry-over from other donors' samples. This specimen was cultured PBMCs, taken from culture after CMV antigen stimulation. The CDR3 nucleotides read TGTGCCAGCGGGGCAGAAGCTAACTATGGCTACACCTTC. Translation: CASGAEANYGYTF.